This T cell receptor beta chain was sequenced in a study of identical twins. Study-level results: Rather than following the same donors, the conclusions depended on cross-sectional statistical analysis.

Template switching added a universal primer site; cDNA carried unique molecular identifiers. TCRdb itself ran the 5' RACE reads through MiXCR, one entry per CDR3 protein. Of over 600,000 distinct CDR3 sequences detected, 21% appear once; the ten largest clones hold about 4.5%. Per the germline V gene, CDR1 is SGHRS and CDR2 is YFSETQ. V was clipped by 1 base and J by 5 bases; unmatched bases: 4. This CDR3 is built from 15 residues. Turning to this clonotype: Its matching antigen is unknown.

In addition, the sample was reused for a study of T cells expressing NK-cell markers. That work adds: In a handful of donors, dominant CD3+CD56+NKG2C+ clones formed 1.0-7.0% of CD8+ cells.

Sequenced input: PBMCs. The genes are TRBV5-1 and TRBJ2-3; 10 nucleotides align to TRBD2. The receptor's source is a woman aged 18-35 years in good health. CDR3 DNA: TGCGCCAGCAGCTTGAACCTAGCGGGGGTAGATACGCAGTATTTT. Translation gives CASSLNLAGVDTQYF.